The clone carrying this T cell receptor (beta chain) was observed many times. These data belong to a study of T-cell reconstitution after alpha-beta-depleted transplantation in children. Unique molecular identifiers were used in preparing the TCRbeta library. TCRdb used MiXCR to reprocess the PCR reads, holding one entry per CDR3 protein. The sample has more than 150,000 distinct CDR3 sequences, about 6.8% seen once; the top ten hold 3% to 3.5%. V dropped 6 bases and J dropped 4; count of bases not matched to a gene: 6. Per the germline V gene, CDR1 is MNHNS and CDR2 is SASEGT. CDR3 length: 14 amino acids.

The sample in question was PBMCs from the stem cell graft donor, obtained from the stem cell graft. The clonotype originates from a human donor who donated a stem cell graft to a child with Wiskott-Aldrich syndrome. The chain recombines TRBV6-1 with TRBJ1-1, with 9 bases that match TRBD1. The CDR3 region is CASRRGQGITEAFF. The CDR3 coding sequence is TGTGCCAGCAGACGTGGACAGGGGATCACTGAAGCTTTCTTT.